This record concerns one T cell receptor beta chain sequence. These data come from a study of blood T cell repertoires in COVID-19. Study-wide background: From the United States, Italy and Spain came samples of acute and convalescent COVID-19. In each case, the material was cDNA or gDNA derived from T cells, B-cell-depleted T cells, or PBMCs.

In the study's own analysis: Researchers report that nucleated cell counts were estimated from reference gene primer amplification. Here immunoSEQ multiplex PCR was the method, and the copy in TCRdb shows in-frame clones only, minus some. V, J and clone size are those of that table, while D and trimming were read from the DNA. The table lists under 350,000 clones, around 87% of them singletons. The CDR3 sequence is 17 residues long. Trimming cost V 3 bases and J 1 base; bases outside gene matches: 7. Germline lookup yields CDR1 SGHTA and CDR2 FQGNSA. The sequenced material came from peripheral blood. V usage is TRBV7-2 and J usage is TRBJ2-5; 11 bases agree with TRBD2. The receptor comes from a man in his 70s with acute or convalescent COVID-19. The CDR3 loop is CASSFPLAGGAQETQYF. CDR3 bases: TGTGCCAGCAGCTTTCCCCTAGCGGGAGGTGCCCAAGAGACCCAGTACTTC.